This TCR beta chain derives from a study of T-cell memory formation after mild COVID-19. A few counts support this clonotype. As yet, its antigen is unknown. Trimming pared 3 bases from V and 9 bases from J, leaving 11 bases between. The CDR3 has 14 amino acids. The germline gives CDR1 KGHDR, CDR2 SFDVKD. MiXCR was run by TCRdb on the 5' RACE reads, yielding one entry per CDR3 protein. The table has about 290,000 distinct CDR3 sequences, roughly 18% seen once. General observations from the study: Still unconfirmed is whether the second-wave clones peaking on day 37 recognized SARS-CoV-2.

The chain couples TRBV24-1 to TRBJ1-6; the D gene is possibly TRBD1 (6 bases). The specimen sequenced was PBMCs or a T cell subset sorted from them (not recorded which). The clonotype originates from a man aged 18 to 29 who had mild COVID-19 (a few samples of this study predate the infection). Cell type and time point are not known. The CDR3 DNA sequence: TGTGCCACCAGTGATGGGGGGCCGTCTTCACCCCTCCACTTT. It translates to CATSDGGPSSPLHF.